Listed below are T cell receptor beta chains from one sample, sequenced in a study of read filtering for tumor transcriptome and immune sequencing. TCRdb reprocessed the reads via MiXCR and lists one record per CDR3 protein. The sample holds approximately 5,300 distinct CDR3 sequences, 21% seen once. Sequencing input: a population of CD138-negative cells sorted from bone marrow. These receptors all come from a donor aged 40 or older with multiple myeloma. The CDR3 runs from the conserved cysteine through the conserved F or W. D genes are given only for firm matches. Clone size appears in some rows only: once, few, many, or a class for an expanded clone.

CDR3nt	CDR3aa	abundance	v_gene	d_gene	j_gene
TGTGCCAGCAGTTATGCAGCGGGGACAAGCACAGATACGCAGTATTTT	CASSYAAGTSTDTQYF	many	TRBV6-2/TRBV6-3	.	TRBJ2-3
TGTGCCAGCAGTTTCGGGACAGCCCAAGAGACCCAGTACTTC	CASSFGTAQETQYF	many	TRBV27	TRBD1	TRBJ2-5
TGTGCCAGCAGCTTAGGGACCAACAGGGAAGCTTTCTTT	CASSLGTNREAFF	medium-sized	TRBV7-3	.	TRBJ1-1
TGTGCCAGCACCCGGGACAGGGGAAGTCAGCCCCAGCATTTT	CASTRDRGSQPQHF	few	TRBV12-3/TRBV12-4	TRBD1	TRBJ1-5
TGTGCCAGCAGTTTATCACAGGGAGAGACCCAGTACTTC	CASSLSQGETQYF	many	TRBV27	.	TRBJ2-5
TGTGCCAGCAGTAACGGAGGTAGTAGCAATCAGCCCCAGCATTTT	CASSNGGSSNQPQHF	.	TRBV6-1	.	TRBJ1-5
TGTGCCAGCAGCTTGGGAGGGTGGTCCCAGCGGGAGTCTGGCTACTACTATGAGCAGCTCTTC	CASSLGGWSQRESGYYYEQLF	.	TRBV5-6	TRBD2	TRBJ2-1
TGTGCCACCATCAAGCTGAACACCGGGGAGCTGTTTTTT	CATIKLNTGELFF	many	TRBV6-5	.	TRBJ2-2
TGTGCCAGCAGTTCTTACGTGCACGAGCAGTACTTC	CASSSYVHEQYF	many	TRBV28	.	TRBJ2-7
TGTGCCAGCAGACATCGGGGCTTCATGAACACTGAAGCTTTCTTT	CASRHRGFMNTEAFF	medium-sized	TRBV6-1	.	TRBJ1-1
TGTGCCTGGATTCCCCACCGTCCAGGGGTAACTGAAGCTTTCTTT	CAWIPHRPGVTEAFF	medium-sized	TRBV30	.	TRBJ1-1
TGTGCCAGTAAGAGGGACAGGGGCACAGATACGCAGTATTTT	CASKRDRGTDTQYF	many	TRBV19	TRBD1	TRBJ2-3
TGTGCCAGCAGTTTGGCCGGAGCCCCCCAAGAGACCCAGTACTTC	CASSLAGAPQETQYF	few	TRBV28	.	TRBJ2-5
TGTGCCAGTAGCCAGGGACCGGACAATCAGCCCCAGCATTTT	CASSQGPDNQPQHF	many	TRBV19	.	TRBJ1-5
TGTGCCTGGAACAGTGGGGGAAATGTAAAACTGTTTTTT	CAWNSGGNVKLFF	.	TRBV30	.	TRBJ1-4
TGTGCCAGCAGCCAAGGCGGAGGGTCCTACAATGAGCAGTTCTTC	CASSQGGGSYNEQFF	many	TRBV3-1	.	TRBJ2-1
TGCAGTGCCCCCACAGGGAAGGTGACTAATGAAAAACTGTTTTTT	CSAPTGKVTNEKLFF	many	TRBV20-1	.	TRBJ1-4
TGTGCCAGTCGGAAGGACAGTATGAACACTGAAGCTTTCTTT	CASRKDSMNTEAFF	medium-sized	TRBV2	.	TRBJ1-1
TGTGCCAGCAGTTTAGCCCGTTATTTCTCCTACGAGCAGTACTTC	CASSLARYFSYEQYF	medium-sized	TRBV28	.	TRBJ2-7
TGCAGTACACTAGCCCTCCTGGGGGCGAGCACTGAAGCTTTCTTT	CSTLALLGASTEAFF	medium-sized	TRBV20-1	.	TRBJ1-1
TGTGCCAGCAGCTTGATGTTGTTAGTGAGGAACACTGAAGCTTTCTTT	CASSLMLLVRNTEAFF	many	TRBV7-2	.	TRBJ1-1
TGCAGTGCTGGGACGAAGAACACTGAAGCTTTCTTT	CSAGTKNTEAFF	medium-sized	TRBV20-1	.	TRBJ1-1
TGTGCCAGCAGCGCACTCAAGGGGCGCGTGAGGGGCAATGGACAGGGGATAAACTATGGCTACACCTTC	CASSALKGRVRGNGQGINYGYTF	many	TRBV9	TRBD1	TRBJ1-2
TGTGCCAGCAGCCGATACAGATACGAGCAGTACTTC	CASSRYRYEQYF	.	TRBV7-9	.	TRBJ2-7
TGTGCCAGCAGCTTAACGGGAGGGGCCGTCCGACAAGAGACCCAGTACTTC	CASSLTGGAVRQETQYF	many	TRBV7-3	TRBD2	TRBJ2-5
TGTGCCAGCAGTTTACGGCGGGTAACCGCTGACAATGAGCAGTTCTTC	CASSLRRVTADNEQFF	many	TRBV28	.	TRBJ2-1
TGTGCCAGCATTCTGGGGGCGGCGAACACTGAAGCTTTCTTT	CASILGAANTEAFF	.	TRBV12-3/TRBV12-4	.	TRBJ1-1